This entry is about one T cell receptor beta chain. Measured with immunoSEQ multiplex PCR; TCRdb has only the in-frame clones, and not every one. This sample has 70,000 or so clones, with 85% to 90% found just once. The data are from a study of blood T cell repertoires in COVID-19. In the study overall: COVID-19 samples from acute and convalescent phases originated in the United States, Italy and Spain. In each case, the material was cDNA or gDNA derived from T cells, B-cell-depleted T cells, or PBMCs.

V was pared by 8 bases and J by 1 base, with 6 bases of the junction left unmatched. CDR1 is SGHTA, CDR2 FQGNSA, per germline. CDR3 length: 15 amino acids. This clonotype originated in a man of 80 years or more with acute or convalescent COVID-19. Sequencing was carried out using peripheral blood. The genes are TRBV7-2 and TRBJ2-2; 8 bases fit TRBD2. The DNA of the CDR3 is TGTGCCAGCCGACTGACTAGCGAGAACACCGGGGAGCTGTTTTTT. It translates to CASRLTSENTGELFF.